The text below deals with one TCR beta chain. Patients who had autoimmune disease history or got systemic immunosuppression were left out. The sample is drawn from a study of OX40 agonist ivuxolimab in advanced cancers. About the study: Ivuxolimab, which is an agonistic anti-OX40 (CD134) antibody, was administered to the patients. The dose-escalation cohort was over 65% male, with a mean age of approximately 61 years, ranging roughly 20 to 90.

The CDR3 has 16 residues. Germline CDR1 and CDR2: LNHNV and YYDKDF (reference sequence). The V and J ends lost 1 base and 0 bases respectively, with 9 bases between them. TCRdb keeps only in-frame clones here, not all; method: immunoSEQ multiplex PCR. This table has roughly 48,000 clones, about 83% appearing once. This TCR was sampled from an adult with an advanced solid tumor such as melanoma, head and neck, liver or kidney cancer. The sample consisted of CD4+ or CD8+ T cells sorted from blood, taken in a trial of the OX40 agonist ivuxolimab. This sequence joins TRBV15 and TRBJ2-2, with D possibly TRBD1 on 5 matching bases. The CDR3: CATSRAAGSNTGELFF. The CDR3 bases are TGTGCCACCAGCAGAGCGGCAGGGTCGAACACCGGGGAGCTGTTTTTT.